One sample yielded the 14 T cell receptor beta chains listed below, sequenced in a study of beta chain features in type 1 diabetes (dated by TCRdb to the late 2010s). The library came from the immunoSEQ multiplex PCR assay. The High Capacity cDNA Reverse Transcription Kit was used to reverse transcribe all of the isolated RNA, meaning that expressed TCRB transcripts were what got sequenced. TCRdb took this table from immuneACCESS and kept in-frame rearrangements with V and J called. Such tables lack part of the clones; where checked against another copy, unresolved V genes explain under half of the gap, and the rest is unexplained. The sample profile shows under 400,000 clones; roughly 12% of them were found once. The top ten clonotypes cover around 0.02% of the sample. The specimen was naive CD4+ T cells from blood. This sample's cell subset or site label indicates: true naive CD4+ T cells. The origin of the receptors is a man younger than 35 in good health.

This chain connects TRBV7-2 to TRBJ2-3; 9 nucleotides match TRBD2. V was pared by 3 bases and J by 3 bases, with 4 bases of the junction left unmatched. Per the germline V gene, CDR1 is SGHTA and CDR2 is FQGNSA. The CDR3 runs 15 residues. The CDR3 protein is CASSFSGSRTDTQYF. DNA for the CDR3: TGTGCCAGCAGCTTTAGCGGGAGCAGGACAGATACGCAGTATTTT.

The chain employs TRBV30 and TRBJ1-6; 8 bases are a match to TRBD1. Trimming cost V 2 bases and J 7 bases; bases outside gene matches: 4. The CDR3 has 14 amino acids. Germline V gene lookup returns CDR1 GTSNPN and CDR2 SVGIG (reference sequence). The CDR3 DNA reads TGTGCCTGGAGTACCGCAGGGGGCAATTCACCCCTCCACTTT. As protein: CAWSTAGGNSPLHF. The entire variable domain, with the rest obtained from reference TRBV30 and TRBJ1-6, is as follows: SQTIHQWPATLVQPVGSPLSLECTVEGTSNPNLYWYRQAAGRGLQLLFYSVGIGQISSEVPQNLSASRPQDRQFILSSKKLLLSDSGFYLCAWSTAGGNSPLHFGNGTRLTVT.

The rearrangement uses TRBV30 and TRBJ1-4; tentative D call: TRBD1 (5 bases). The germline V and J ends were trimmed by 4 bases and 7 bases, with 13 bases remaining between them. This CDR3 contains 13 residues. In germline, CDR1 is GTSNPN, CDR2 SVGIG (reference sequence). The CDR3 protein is CAWKLGGAEKLFF. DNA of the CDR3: TGTGCCTGGAAGTTGGGTGGGGCTGAAAAACTGTTTTTT.

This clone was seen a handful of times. The CDR3 coding sequence is TGCTGCAGTCGGGATCGGGGCACTGAAGCTTTCTTT. As protein: CCSRDRGTEAFF. This sequence joins TRBV29-1 and TRBJ1-1; D is ambiguous. The CDR3 has 12 residues. CDR1 is SQVTM and CDR2 is ANQGSEA in the germline V gene.

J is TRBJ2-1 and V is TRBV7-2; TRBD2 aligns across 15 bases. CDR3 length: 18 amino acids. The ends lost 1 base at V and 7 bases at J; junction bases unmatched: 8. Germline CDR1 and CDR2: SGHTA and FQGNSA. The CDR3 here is CASSLVGPGTSGGNEQFF. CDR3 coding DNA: TGTGCCAGCAGCTTAGTGGGGCCCGGGACTAGCGGGGGGAATGAGCAGTTCTTC.

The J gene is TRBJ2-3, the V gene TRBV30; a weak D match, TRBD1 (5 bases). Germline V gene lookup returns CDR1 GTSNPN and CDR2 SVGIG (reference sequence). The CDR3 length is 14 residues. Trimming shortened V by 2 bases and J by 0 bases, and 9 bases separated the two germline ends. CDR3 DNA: TGTGCCTGGAGTATGGGGCTTAGCACAGATACGCAGTATTTT. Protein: CAWSMGLSTDTQYF.

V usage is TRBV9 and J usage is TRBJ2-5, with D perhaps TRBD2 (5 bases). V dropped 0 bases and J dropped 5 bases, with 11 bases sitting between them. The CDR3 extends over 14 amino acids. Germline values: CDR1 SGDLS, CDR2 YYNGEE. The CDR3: CASSVDEGFETQYF. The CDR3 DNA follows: TGTGCCAGCAGCGTAGACGAGGGATTCGAGACCCAGTACTTC.

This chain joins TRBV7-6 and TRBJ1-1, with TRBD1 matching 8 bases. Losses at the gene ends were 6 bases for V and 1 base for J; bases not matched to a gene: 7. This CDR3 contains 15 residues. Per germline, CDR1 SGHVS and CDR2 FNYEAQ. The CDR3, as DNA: TGTGCCAGCAGACCAGGGGGCTCAGGGAACACTGAAGCTTTCTTT. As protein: CASRPGGSGNTEAFF.

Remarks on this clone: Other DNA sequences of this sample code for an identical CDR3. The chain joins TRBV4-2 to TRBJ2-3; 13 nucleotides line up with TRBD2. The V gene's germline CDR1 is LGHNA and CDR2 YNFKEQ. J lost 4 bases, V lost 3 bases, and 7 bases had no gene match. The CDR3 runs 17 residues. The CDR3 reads CASSQETSGGAADTQYF. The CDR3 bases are TGTGCCAGCAGCCAGGAAACTAGCGGGGGGGCCGCAGATACGCAGTATTTT.

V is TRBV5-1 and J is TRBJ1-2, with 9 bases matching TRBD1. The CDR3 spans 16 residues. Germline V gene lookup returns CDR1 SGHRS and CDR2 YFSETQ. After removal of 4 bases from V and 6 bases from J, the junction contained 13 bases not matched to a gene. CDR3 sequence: CASSRRTGEAVDGYTF. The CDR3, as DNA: TGCGCCAGCAGCCGACGGACAGGGGAAGCGGTAGATGGCTACACCTTC.

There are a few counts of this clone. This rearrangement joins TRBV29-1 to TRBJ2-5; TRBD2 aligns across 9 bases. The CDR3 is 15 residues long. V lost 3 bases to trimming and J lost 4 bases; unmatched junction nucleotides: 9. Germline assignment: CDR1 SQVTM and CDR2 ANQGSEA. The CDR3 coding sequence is TGCAGCGTTGATAGGGCGGGAGGGCCCAGAGAGACCCAGTACTTC. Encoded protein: CSVDRAGGPRETQYF.

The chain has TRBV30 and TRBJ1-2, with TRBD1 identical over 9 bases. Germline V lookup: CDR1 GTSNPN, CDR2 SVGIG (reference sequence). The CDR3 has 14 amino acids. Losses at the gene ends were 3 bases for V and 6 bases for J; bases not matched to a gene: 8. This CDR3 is CAWRGTGKSDGYTF. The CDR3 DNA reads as TGTGCCTGGAGAGGGACAGGGAAGTCCGATGGCTACACCTTC.

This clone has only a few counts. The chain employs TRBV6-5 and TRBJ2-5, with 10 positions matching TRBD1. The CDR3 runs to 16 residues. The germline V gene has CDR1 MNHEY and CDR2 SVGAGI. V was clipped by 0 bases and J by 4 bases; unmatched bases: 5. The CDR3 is CASSYSIGQGGETQYF. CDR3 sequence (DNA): TGTGCCAGCAGTTACTCTATAGGACAGGGGGGAGAGACCCAGTACTTC.

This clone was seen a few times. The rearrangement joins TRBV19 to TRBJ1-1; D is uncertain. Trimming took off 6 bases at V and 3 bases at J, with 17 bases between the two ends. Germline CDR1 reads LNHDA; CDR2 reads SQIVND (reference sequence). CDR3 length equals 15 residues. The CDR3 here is CASRSSPFTYTEAFF. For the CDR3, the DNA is TGTGCCAGTAGATCGAGCCCCTTCACTTACACTGAAGCTTTCTTT.